The clone carrying this T cell receptor beta chain has just a few counts. Its antigen remains unknown. This CDR3 has 13 amino acids. Trimming removed 5 bases from V and 7 bases from J; junction bases left unmatched: 6. CDR1 SGHTA and CDR2 FQGNSA come from the germline V gene. For TCR beta, libraries came from iRepertoire HTBI primers and Arm-PCR of CDR3 regions. TCRdb analysed the multiplex PCR reads with MiXCR anew, one entry per CDR3 protein. The sample has about 540,000 distinct CDR3 sequences; roughly 14% are singletons. The time point was: newly diagnosed GD, antithyroid drugs for less than 3 months. The TCR library was prepared using RNA isolated from PBMCs. The sample comes from a study of regulatory T cells in long-lasting Graves disease. Notes on the study in general: The work looked only at peripheral blood and did not look at thyroid tissue.

The sample was also reused in another study, on T cells in Graves' hyperthyroidism and ophthalmopathy. That report notes: For ophthalmopathy, model prediction preceded onset by a median about six months.

This specimen was peripheral blood mononuclear cells (PBMCs), taken at new diagnosis, from a patient treated with antithyroid drugs. This clonotype was sampled from a man aged 25-45 years with Graves disease. The J gene is TRBJ1-2, the V gene TRBV7-2; 8 nucleotides match TRBD1. The CDR3: CASSMDRDGGYTF. The DNA for the CDR3 is TGTGCCAGCAGCATGGACAGGGACGGTGGCTACACCTTC.